This passage covers 9 T cell receptor beta chains from one sample sequenced in a study of blood T cells in healthy people across ages. A second PCR of roughly 7 to 11 cycles used a sample-barcoded 5' primer and a J-beta primer mix. A single record per CDR3 protein comes from TCRdb applying MiXCR to the 5' RACE reads. The top ten hold roughly 51% of the sample, which has around 400,000 distinct CDR3 sequences, over 45% seen once. Sample: blood. These receptors were collected from a man between 60 and 70 years old in good health.

The V and J genes are TRBV6-5 and TRBJ2-7; tentatively, D is TRBD2 (6 bases). V was clipped by 2 bases and J by 7 bases, with 9 bases between them. Germline V lookup: CDR1 MNHEY, CDR2 SVGAGI. There are 12 residues in the CDR3. This CDR3 reads CASSYGGNEQYF. DNA for the CDR3: TGTGCCAGCAGTTACGGGGGGAATGAGCAGTACTTC.

Here the CDR3 DNA reads TGCAGTGCTAGAGACGGGTCGCGCCAGCATTTT. This codes for CSARDGSRQHF. The V and J genes are TRBV20-1 and TRBJ1-5; D is unclear. The CDR3 is made up of 11 amino acids. Per germline, CDR1 DFQATT and CDR2 SNEGSKA (reference sequence). Trimming took off 0 bases at V and 12 bases at J, with 9 bases between the two ends.

This clonotype was seen ten or more times. The chain combines TRBV7-2 with TRBJ2-5; 8 positions match TRBD1. The CDR3 has 13 amino acids. The V gene's germline CDR1 is SGHTA and CDR2 FQGNSA. V shed 11 bases, J shed 4 bases, and the junction held 9 bases outside the gene matches. The CDR3 loop is CASDRGRGETQYF. CDR3 DNA: TGTGCCTCCGACAGGGGAAGGGGAGAGACCCAGTACTTC.

This sequence joins TRBV20-1 and TRBJ2-3; 8 bases are shared with TRBD1. Germline CDR1 is DFQATT and CDR2 is SNEGSKA (reference sequence). The CDR3 runs to 12 residues. The CDR3, as DNA: TGCAGCCTCAGGGGGCTGGCAGATACGCAGTATTTT. Protein sequence: CSLRGLADTQYF.

About this clonotype: At one end the junction does not follow the germline gene, possibly because of a read error. The gene calls are TRBV2 and TRBJ2-5; 7 nucleotides align to TRBD2. The DNA end favors TRBJ2-4, so the J call may be wrong. Germline CDR1 reads SNHLY; CDR2 reads FYNNEI. The CDR3 runs 18 residues. DNA for the CDR3: TGTGCCAGCAGTGAAGCGCTTCGCAGGGTCGGGGGGAAAAGCATTCAGTACTTC. This encodes CASSEALRRVGGKSIQYF.

The V and J genes are TRBV5-6 and TRBJ1-5; 10 bases are a match to TRBD1. The ends lost 4 bases at V and 4 bases at J; junction bases unmatched: 8. This CDR3 contains 16 residues. Germline V lookup: CDR1 SGHDT, CDR2 YYEEEE. The CDR3 coding sequence is TGTGCCAGCAGCGCTACCGGGACAGGGGTAAATCAGCCCCAGCATTTT. This sequence encodes CASSATGTGVNQPQHF.

This rearrangement joins TRBV30 to TRBJ2-3; weak D call: TRBD2 (6 bases). The CDR3 totals 15 residues. Trimming took 6 bases from V and 5 from J, leaving 21 bases between them. CDR1 is GTSNPN, CDR2 SVGIG, per germline (reference sequence). CDR3 in amino acids: CACVAVHGAGDTQYF. Here the CDR3 DNA reads TGTGCCTGCGTAGCGGTCCACGGGGCAGGAGATACGCAGTATTTT.

J is TRBJ1-2 and V is TRBV3-1; D unclear. CDR3 length: 12 residues. V lost 2 bases, J lost 7 bases, and 8 bases lay in between. Germline CDR1 is LGHDT and CDR2 is YNNKEL (reference sequence). The CDR3 protein is CASSQRETGYTF. CDR3 sequence (DNA): TGTGCCAGCAGCCAAAGGGAAACTGGCTACACCTTC.

V gene TRBV7-2 combines with J gene TRBJ2-5, with 9 positions matching TRBD1. V shed 2 bases, J shed 11 bases, and the junction held 18 bases outside the gene matches. Germline V lookup: CDR1 SGHTA, CDR2 FQGNSA. The CDR3 is made up of 17 amino acids. The CDR3 here is CASSLTTGTGWGNEQYF. The CDR3 nucleotides are TGTGCCAGCAGCTTAACCACCGGGACAGGGTGGGGTAATGAGCAGTACTTC.